Presented here are 18 T cell receptor beta chains from one specimen sequenced in a study of blood T cell repertoires in COVID-19 (dated by TCRdb to about 2020). To prepare the library, the immunoSEQ multiplex PCR assay was applied. TCRdb took over this immuneACCESS table, retaining in-frame rearrangements with V and J assigned. Such tables are incomplete; in checked studies, under half of the missing clones stem from an unresolved V gene, and the remainder is unexplained. Counted in this sample were approximately 400,000 clones; roughly nine tenths of them appeared once. The top ten clonotypes cover 0.95% to 1.5% of the sample. Source material: peripheral blood. The receptor source for this set is a man aged 35 to 55 with acute or convalescent COVID-19.

The rearrangement joins TRBV5-1 to TRBJ1-1, with a possible D match to TRBD1 (6 bases). The CDR3 length is 13 residues. From germline, CDR1 is SGHRS and CDR2 YFSETQ. Trimming took off 4 bases at V and 7 bases at J, with 14 bases between the two ends. The CDR3 DNA sequence: TGCGCCAGCAGCGTAGGGACAAGCATTGAAGCTTTCTTT. Amino acids: CASSVGTSIEAFF.

This chain connects TRBV19 to TRBJ1-5; D possibly corresponds to TRBD1 (5 bases). The CDR3 has 13 amino acids. From germline, CDR1 is LNHDA and CDR2 SQIVND (reference sequence). V lost 8 bases and J lost 7, with 15 bases in between. CDR3 sequence reads: CASHPTVGQPQHF. DNA for the CDR3: TGTGCCAGTCACCCGACAGTCGGGCAGCCCCAGCATTTT. The full variable domain, its missing parts supplied by reference TRBV19 and TRBJ1-5, is DGGITQSPKYLFRKEGQNVTLSCEQNLNHDAMYWYRQDPGQGLRLIYYSQIVNDFQKGDIAEGYSVSREKKESFPLTVTSAQKNPTAFYLCASHPTVGQPQHFGDGTRLSIL.

The chain joins TRBV6-2 or TRBV6-3 to TRBJ1-5; 7 nucleotides match TRBD1. This CDR3 comprises 14 residues. J was trimmed by 5 bases and V by 6 bases; bases with no gene match: 7. Germline CDR1 MNHEY, CDR2 SVGEGT. This chain's CDR3 is CASSHRGPDQPQHF. The CDR3 nucleotides read TGTGCCAGCAGCCACAGGGGACCGGATCAGCCCCAGCATTTT.

The rearrangement joins TRBV14 to TRBJ2-2; TRBD2 might be the D (6 bases). Between the trimmed V and J ends, which lost 3 bases and 3 bases, there was a span of 11 bases. The CDR3 has 15 residues. Per germline, CDR1 SGHDN and CDR2 FVKESK. CDR3 DNA sequence: TGTGCCAGCAGCCACCCGCGGGACCACACCGGGGAGCTGTTTTTT. Amino acids: CASSHPRDHTGELFF. Complete variable domain (other parts from reference TRBV14 and TRBJ2-2): EAGVTQFPSHSVIEKGQTVTLRCDPISGHDNLYWYRRVMGKEIKFLLHFVKESKQDESGMPNNRFLAERTGGTYSTLKVQPAELEDSGVYFCASSHPRDHTGELFFGEGSRLTVL.

The rearrangement links TRBV28 to TRBJ1-3, with no clear D. The CDR3 totals 16 residues. Looked up from germline, CDR1 is MDHEN and CDR2 is SYDVKM. V lost 7 bases and J 3 bases, leaving 19 bases between the germline ends. CDR3 nucleotides: TGTGCCAGCACGAGTCGATATCGGGTTGTTGGAAACACCATATATTTT. Amino acids: CASTSRYRVVGNTIYF.

The chain recombines TRBV19 with TRBJ1-3, with TRBD1 identical over 7 bases. The CDR3 runs to 16 residues. With V trimmed by 6 bases and J by 2 bases, 10 bases remained unmatched. Germline CDR1 reads LNHDA; CDR2 reads SQIVND (reference sequence). The CDR3 protein is CASRDDRDRTGNTIYF. CDR3 bases: TGTGCCAGTAGGGACGACCGGGACAGAACTGGAAACACCATATATTTT. The full variable domain, with the rest looked up from reference TRBV19 and TRBJ1-3, is DGGITQSPKYLFRKEGQNVTLSCEQNLNHDAMYWYRQDPGQGLRLIYYSQIVNDFQKGDIAEGYSVSREKKESFPLTVTSAQKNPTAFYLCASRDDRDRTGNTIYFGEGSWLTVV.

The V gene is TRBV7-2, the J gene TRBJ2-3; 12 bases are shared with TRBD2. The V gene's germline CDR1 is SGHTA and CDR2 FQGNSA. This CDR3 is 17 amino acids long. Trimming at V came to 5 bases and at J to 2 bases, leaving 8 bases not matched to a gene. For the CDR3, the DNA is TGTGCCAGCAGCCCTCGGACTAGCGGGACATTCACAGATACGCAGTATTTT. It is translated as CASSPRTSGTFTDTQYF.

The gene calls are TRBV12-3 or TRBV12-4 and TRBJ1-2, with 7 positions matching TRBD1. J was trimmed by 5 bases and V by 6 bases; bases with no gene match: 3. The CDR3 has 12 amino acids. For the CDR3, the DNA is TGTGCCAGCAGGACAGGGCGGTATGGCTACACCTTC. It yields the protein CASRTGRYGYTF.

The chain links TRBV28 to TRBJ2-1; TRBD2 might be the D (6 bases). The germline V gene encodes CDR1 MDHEN and CDR2 SYDVKM. The V end was cut by 3 bases, the J end by 10 bases, with 19 bases between. The CDR3 is 15 amino acids. CDR3 region: CASSLEGPGRPEQFF. The CDR3 bases are TGTGCCAGCAGTTTGGAGGGCCCAGGTCGACCGGAGCAGTTCTTC.

The rearrangement links TRBV7-9 to TRBJ2-1; 13 bases are a match to TRBD2. Germline V gene lookup returns CDR1 SEHNR and CDR2 FQNEAQ (reference sequence). The CDR3 totals 17 residues. J lost 0 bases, V lost 4 bases, and 3 bases had no gene match. The CDR3 is CASSSGLAGSSYNEQFF. The DNA for the CDR3 is TGTGCCAGCAGCTCGGGACTAGCGGGAAGCTCCTACAATGAGCAGTTCTTC.

This chain links TRBV27 with TRBJ2-7; 9 positions match TRBD1. CDR3 length: 15 residues. The germline gives CDR1 MNHEY, CDR2 SMNVEV (reference sequence). Trimming cost V 4 bases and J 2 bases; bases outside gene matches: 6. CDR3 DNA: TGTGCCAGCAGTTCGACACAGGGGGCTACCTACGAGCAGTACTTC. Encoded protein: CASSSTQGATYEQYF.

V gene TRBV5-4 combines with J gene TRBJ2-7; 8 bases fit TRBD2. Per the germline V gene, CDR1 is SGHNT and CDR2 is YYREEE (reference sequence). The V and J ends lost 4 bases and 3 bases, in that order; junction bases with no gene match: 3. This CDR3 comprises 13 residues. The CDR3 DNA reads TGTGCCAGCAGCACGGGACTAGGCTACGAGCAGTACTTC. This codes for CASSTGLGYEQYF.

CDR3 sequence reads: CATLPGLAAYTDTQYF. CDR3 DNA sequence: TGTGCCACCCTCCCGGGACTAGCGGCCTACACAGATACGCAGTATTTT. The J gene is TRBJ2-3, the V gene TRBV10-3; 11 nucleotides align to TRBD2. Germline CDR1 ENHRY, CDR2 SYGVKD. J lost 2 bases, V lost 10 bases, and 11 bases had no gene match. This CDR3 is built from 16 residues.

This clone occurred once. The rearrangement links TRBV6-5 to TRBJ1-5; maybe TRBD1 (5 bases). Per germline, CDR1 MNHEY and CDR2 SVGAGI. There are 13 residues in the CDR3. Trimming shortened V by 6 bases and J by 2 bases, and 8 bases separated the two germline ends. CDR3 loop: CASRRDGNQPQHF. Here the CDR3 DNA reads TGTGCCAGCAGGCGGGACGGCAATCAGCCCCAGCATTTT.

The genes are TRBV27 and TRBJ1-1, with D possibly being TRBD1 (5 bases). Between the trimmed V and J ends, which lost 4 bases and 4 bases, there was a span of 19 bases. The CDR3 runs to 16 residues. Germline V gene sequence: CDR1 MNHEY, CDR2 SMNVEV (reference sequence). In DNA, the CDR3 is TGTGCCAGCAGTTGGGGGGTGGGCACCCGGGCCACTGAAGCTTTCTTT. Protein product: CASSWGVGTRATEAFF.

This rearrangement joins TRBV19 to TRBJ2-7; 13 nucleotides align to TRBD2. CDR1 and CDR2 from the germline V gene are LNHDA and SQIVND (reference sequence). V trimming: 5 bases; J trimming: 1 base; junction bases outside the gene matches: 5. CDR3 size: 16 residues. Here the CDR3 reads CASSLGTSGESYEQYF. CDR3 bases: TGTGCCAGTAGTTTAGGGACTAGCGGGGAGTCCTACGAGCAGTACTTC.

The chain uses TRBV3-1 (or the pseudogene TRBV3-2) and TRBJ1-5; 7 nucleotides match TRBD1. Per germline, CDR1 LGHDT and CDR2 YNNKEL (reference sequence). The CDR3 extends over 15 amino acids. The V gene end was trimmed by 2 bases and the J gene end by 3 bases; junction bases not matched to a gene: 4. The CDR3, as DNA: TGTGCCAGCAGCCAATCCGGGACAGACAATCAGCCCCAGCATTTT. Translating it yields CASSQSGTDNQPQHF.

The J gene is TRBJ1-2, the V gene TRBV19; D is possibly TRBD1 (6 bases). Germline loops: CDR1 LNHDA, CDR2 SQIVND (reference sequence). The CDR3 consists of 14 residues. The V gene lost 5 bases and the J gene lost 3 bases, with 13 bases spanning the gap. The CDR3 protein is CASSPQGRYYGYTF. The CDR3 DNA sequence: TGTGCCAGTAGTCCCCAGGGGCGCTACTATGGCTACACCTTC.